The rows below give T cell receptor beta chains drawn from one sample of a study of blood T cells in healthy people across ages. TCRdb passed the 5' RACE reads through MiXCR, listing each CDR3 protein once. The data contain about 760,000 distinct CDR3 sequences, 25% of them singletons. This same sample was also taken into another study, of T cells of mothers and their children.

The source material was blood. These receptor sequences come from a boy younger than 18 in good health. Both conserved end residues are part of each CDR3. The D gene is left open where the match is weak. Only some rows state a clone size, as once, few, many or a class for expanded clones.

len: 14
j_gene: TRBJ2-1
abundance: few
v_gene: TRBV7-3
d_gene: NA
CDR3aa: CASSLMAGYNEQFF
CDR3nt: TGTGCCAGCAGCTTAATGGCGGGGTACAATGAGCAGTTCTTC

len: 16
j_gene: TRBJ1-1
abundance: NA
v_gene: TRBV18
d_gene: NA
CDR3aa: CASSGTPPGSFTEAFF
CDR3nt: TGTGCCAGCTCTGGAACCCCTCCAGGGTCTTTCACTGAAGCTTTCTTT

len: 14
j_gene: TRBJ2-7
abundance: NA
v_gene: TRBV11-2
d_gene: NA
CDR3aa: CASSPGGLANEQYF
CDR3nt: TGTGCCAGCAGCCCAGGGGGGCTAGCGAACGAGCAGTACTTC

len: 15
j_gene: TRBJ2-7
abundance: NA
v_gene: TRBV15
d_gene: TRBD1
CDR3aa: CATSRGGTGAYEQYF
CDR3nt: TGTGCCACCAGCAGAGGTGGGACAGGGGCCTACGAGCAGTACTTC

len: 12
j_gene: TRBJ2-5
abundance: few
v_gene: TRBV7-9
d_gene: NA
CDR3aa: CASTLGSETQYF
CDR3nt: TGTGCCAGCACGTTGGGCTCGGAGACCCAGTACTTC

len: 16
j_gene: TRBJ1-1
abundance: NA
v_gene: TRBV7-9
d_gene: NA
CDR3aa: CASSFLPDSQNTEAFF
CDR3nt: TGTGCCAGCAGCTTCTTACCCGACTCTCAAAACACTGAAGCTTTCTTT

len: 11
j_gene: TRBJ2-3
abundance: few
v_gene: TRBV7-2
d_gene: NA
CDR3aa: CASTQKDTQYF
CDR3nt: TGTGCCAGCACCCAAAAGGATACGCAGTATTTT

len: 14
j_gene: TRBJ1-4
abundance: many
v_gene: TRBV18
d_gene: NA
CDR3aa: CASSPDRTNEKLFF
CDR3nt: TGTGCCAGCTCACCGGACCGAACTAATGAAAAACTGTTTTTT

len: 18
j_gene: TRBJ2-7
abundance: NA
v_gene: TRBV6-1
d_gene: TRBD1
CDR3aa: CASSTSYWDRELVYEQYF
CDR3nt: TGTGCCAGCAGTACCTCATACTGGGACAGGGAACTGGTCTACGAGCAGTACTTC

len: 14
j_gene: TRBJ2-7
abundance: NA
v_gene: TRBV12-3/TRBV12-4
d_gene: NA
CDR3aa: CASSTHREGLEQYF
CDR3nt: TGTGCCAGCAGTACCCACCGCGAGGGGCTTGAGCAGTACTTC

len: 15
j_gene: TRBJ2-7
abundance: NA
v_gene: TRBV3-1
d_gene: TRBD1
CDR3aa: CASSQTGTGDMEQYF
CDR3nt: TGTGCCAGCAGCCAGACCGGGACAGGGGATATGGAGCAGTACTTC

len: 16
j_gene: TRBJ2-5
abundance: NA
v_gene: TRBV27
d_gene: NA
CDR3aa: CASSPFPREGQETQYF
CDR3nt: TGTGCCAGCAGTCCATTCCCGAGGGAAGGCCAAGAGACCCAGTACTTC

len: 15
j_gene: TRBJ2-5
abundance: NA
v_gene: TRBV4-1
d_gene: TRBD2
CDR3aa: CASSHGLAGDETQYF
CDR3nt: TGCGCCAGCAGCCATGGACTAGCGGGGGACGAGACCCAGTACTTC

len: 15
j_gene: TRBJ2-3
abundance: few
v_gene: TRBV13
d_gene: NA
CDR3aa: CASSADYTPTDTQYF
CDR3nt: TGTGCCAGCAGCGCGGACTATACACCCACAGATACGCAGTATTTT

len: 15
j_gene: TRBJ2-4
abundance: NA
v_gene: TRBV25-1
d_gene: NA
CDR3aa: CAGSEWDTDPNIQYF
CDR3nt: TGTGCCGGCAGTGAATGGGACACGGATCCTAACATTCAGTACTTC

len: 17
j_gene: TRBJ1-5
abundance: NA
v_gene: TRBV5-5
d_gene: NA
CDR3aa: CASSLGVEGDSNQPQHF
CDR3nt: TGTGCCAGCAGCTTGGGGGTCGAGGGGGATAGCAATCAGCCCCAGCATTTT

len: 14
j_gene: TRBJ2-1
abundance: NA
v_gene: TRBV7-8
d_gene: TRBD2
CDR3aa: CASSPGRGVVEQFF
CDR3nt: TGTGCCAGCAGCCCCGGTCGGGGGGTGGTTGAGCAGTTCTTC

len: 14
j_gene: TRBJ1-4
abundance: many
v_gene: TRBV7-9
d_gene: TRBD1
CDR3aa: CASSAGTENEKLFF
CDR3nt: TGTGCCAGCAGCGCCGGGACAGAGAATGAAAAACTGTTTTTT

len: 13
j_gene: TRBJ2-7
abundance: NA
v_gene: TRBV29-1
d_gene: NA
CDR3aa: CSAKQGGLLEQYF
CDR3nt: TGCAGCGCGAAGCAGGGGGGTTTGCTCGAGCAGTACTTC

len: 17
j_gene: TRBJ2-3
abundance: few
v_gene: TRBV24-1
d_gene: NA
CDR3aa: CATSDPGTRRHPDTQYF
CDR3nt: TGTGCCACCAGTGACCCCGGGACAAGGAGACACCCAGATACGCAGTATTTT

len: 16
j_gene: TRBJ2-6
abundance: NA
v_gene: TRBV29-1
d_gene: NA
CDR3aa: CSVVGEVISGANVRTF
CDR3nt: TGCAGCGTTGTCGGCGAAGTGATCTCTGGGGCCAACGTCCGGACTTTC

len: 16
j_gene: TRBJ2-4
abundance: NA
v_gene: TRBV20-1
d_gene: TRBD2
CDR3aa: CSARPLAALAKNIQYF
CDR3nt: TGCAGTGCTAGACCGCTAGCGGCTTTAGCCAAAAACATTCAGTACTTC

len: 15
j_gene: TRBJ1-4
abundance: NA
v_gene: TRBV4-3
d_gene: NA
CDR3aa: CASSQGGQWNEKLFF
CDR3nt: TGCGCCAGCAGCCAAGGAGGGCAGTGGAATGAAAAACTGTTTTTT

len: 12
j_gene: TRBJ2-1
abundance: few
v_gene: TRBV24-1
d_gene: NA
CDR3aa: CATSTVLNEQFF
CDR3nt: TGTGCCACCTCGACAGTCCTCAATGAGCAGTTCTTC

len: 15
j_gene: TRBJ2-3
abundance: NA
v_gene: TRBV5-8
d_gene: NA
CDR3aa: CASSLFRQWADTQYF
CDR3nt: TGTGCCAGCAGCTTGTTCCGACAGTGGGCAGATACGCAGTATTTT

len: 17
j_gene: TRBJ1-2
abundance: NA
v_gene: TRBV23-1
d_gene: NA
CDR3aa: CASSQSKVPGEEDGYTF
CDR3nt: TGCGCCAGCAGTCAATCAAAGGTGCCGGGGGAGGAGGATGGCTACACCTTC

len: 15
j_gene: TRBJ2-1
abundance: few
v_gene: TRBV12-3/TRBV12-4
d_gene: TRBD2
CDR3aa: CASSFGGRANNEQFF
CDR3nt: TGTGCCAGCAGTTTCGGAGGGAGGGCGAACAATGAGCAGTTCTTC

len: 14
j_gene: TRBJ1-2
abundance: NA
v_gene: TRBV7-9
d_gene: NA
CDR3aa: CASSLDAGYHGYTF
CDR3nt: TGTGCCAGCAGCTTAGATGCAGGGTACCATGGCTACACCTTC

len: 14
j_gene: TRBJ2-7
abundance: NA
v_gene: TRBV12-3/TRBV12-4
d_gene: NA
CDR3aa: CASRTDGTLYEQYF
CDR3nt: TGTGCCAGCAGGACGGACGGAACCCTCTACGAGCAGTACTTC

len: 14
j_gene: TRBJ2-4
abundance: few
v_gene: TRBV7-9
d_gene: NA
CDR3aa: CASSLALEGDIQYF
CDR3nt: TGTGCCAGCAGCTTAGCGCTGGAGGGGGACATTCAGTACTTC

len: 14
j_gene: TRBJ2-3
abundance: few
v_gene: TRBV5-1
d_gene: TRBD2
CDR3aa: CASSRTSDTDTQYF
CDR3nt: TGCGCCAGCAGCCGGACTAGCGACACAGATACGCAGTATTTT

len: 14
j_gene: TRBJ2-7
abundance: NA
v_gene: TRBV9
d_gene: NA
CDR3aa: CASSVFSNSYEQYF
CDR3nt: TGTGCCAGCAGCGTATTTAGCAATTCTTACGAGCAGTACTTC

len: 13
j_gene: TRBJ1-5
abundance: NA
v_gene: TRBV4-1
d_gene: NA
CDR3aa: CASSQGLLQPQHF
CDR3nt: TGCGCCAGCAGCCAAGGCCTCCTGCAGCCCCAGCATTTT

len: 12
j_gene: TRBJ1-1
abundance: NA
v_gene: TRBV21-1
d_gene: NA
CDR3aa: CASPNGVSEAFF
CDR3nt: TGTGCCAGCCCCAACGGAGTCTCTGAAGCTTTCTTT

len: 13
j_gene: TRBJ1-1
abundance: once
v_gene: TRBV20-1
d_gene: NA
CDR3aa: CSALRDTNTEAFF
CDR3nt: TGCAGTGCCCTCAGGGACACGAACACTGAAGCTTTCTTT

len: 16
j_gene: TRBJ1-2
abundance: NA
v_gene: TRBV2
d_gene: NA
CDR3aa: CASSLTGQATNYGYTF
CDR3nt: TGTGCCAGCAGCCTAACTGGGCAGGCTACTAACTATGGCTACACCTTC

len: 12
j_gene: TRBJ1-4
abundance: many
v_gene: TRBV7-9
d_gene: NA
CDR3aa: CASSLVGEKLFF
CDR3nt: TGTGCCAGCAGTTTAGTTGGGGAAAAACTGTTTTTT

len: 14
j_gene: TRBJ2-2
abundance: NA
v_gene: TRBV27
d_gene: NA
CDR3aa: CASSVLGNTGELFF
CDR3nt: TGTGCCAGCAGTGTGCTAGGCAACACCGGGGAGCTGTTTTTT

len: 14
j_gene: TRBJ2-1
abundance: NA
v_gene: TRBV20-1
d_gene: TRBD2
CDR3aa: CSARGLAGRNEQFF
CDR3nt: TGCAGTGCTAGGGGACTAGCGGGACGCAATGAGCAGTTCTTC

len: 17
j_gene: TRBJ2-7
abundance: few
v_gene: TRBV12-3/TRBV12-4
d_gene: NA
CDR3aa: CASSFGLMGRWGNEQYF
CDR3nt: TGTGCCAGCAGTTTTGGGTTAATGGGACGATGGGGGAACGAGCAGTACTTC

len: 14
j_gene: TRBJ1-1
abundance: few
v_gene: TRBV7-9
d_gene: NA
CDR3aa: CASSPRGRYTEAFF
CDR3nt: TGTGCCAGCAGCCCCCGGGGACGTTACACTGAAGCTTTCTTT

len: 16
j_gene: TRBJ2-1
abundance: few
v_gene: TRBV7-9
d_gene: TRBD2
CDR3aa: CASSLRGLAPHNEQFF
CDR3nt: TGTGCCAGCAGCTTGAGGGGACTAGCCCCCCACAATGAGCAGTTCTTC

len: 15
j_gene: TRBJ1-1
abundance: few
v_gene: TRBV7-3
d_gene: NA
CDR3aa: CASSLTRRENTEVFF
CDR3nt: TGTGCCAGCAGCTTAACGCGGCGGGAGAACACTGAAGTTTTCTTT

len: 12
j_gene: TRBJ2-7
abundance: few
v_gene: TRBV29-1
d_gene: NA
CDR3aa: CSVETNSYEQYF
CDR3nt: TGCAGCGTCGAGACTAACTCCTACGAGCAGTACTTC

len: 16
j_gene: TRBJ1-1
abundance: few
v_gene: TRBV6-1
d_gene: TRBD1
CDR3aa: CASRLRWDSLNTEAFF
CDR3nt: TGTGCCAGCAGACTCCGCTGGGACAGCCTGAACACTGAAGCTTTCTTT

len: 14
j_gene: TRBJ1-1
abundance: NA
v_gene: TRBV6-2/TRBV6-3
d_gene: NA
CDR3aa: CANSWQGMNTEAFF
CDR3nt: TGTGCCAACAGTTGGCAGGGGATGAACACTGAAGCTTTCTTT

len: 15
j_gene: TRBJ2-7
abundance: NA
v_gene: TRBV20-1
d_gene: TRBD2
CDR3aa: CSASEASGHSYEQYF
CDR3nt: TGCAGTGCTAGCGAAGCTAGCGGCCACTCCTACGAGCAGTACTTC

len: 14
j_gene: TRBJ2-3
abundance: few
v_gene: TRBV19
d_gene: NA
CDR3aa: CASSERLVPDTQYF
CDR3nt: TGTGCCAGTAGTGAAAGACTAGTTCCAGATACGCAGTATTTT

len: 14
j_gene: TRBJ1-1
abundance: NA
v_gene: TRBV7-9
d_gene: NA
CDR3aa: CASSSQRGRTEAFF
CDR3nt: TGTGCCAGCAGCTCTCAGAGAGGGCGCACTGAAGCTTTCTTT

len: 14
j_gene: TRBJ1-3
abundance: NA
v_gene: TRBV6-6
d_gene: NA
CDR3aa: CASSYPGAGNTIYF
CDR3nt: TGTGCCAGCAGTTACCCGGGCGCTGGAAACACCATATATTTT

len: 13
j_gene: TRBJ2-7
abundance: few
v_gene: TRBV7-9
d_gene: NA
CDR3aa: CASSQQNSYEQYF
CDR3nt: TGTGCCAGCAGCCAACAGAACTCCTACGAGCAGTACTTC

len: 16
j_gene: TRBJ1-5
abundance: NA
v_gene: TRBV19
d_gene: NA
CDR3aa: CASSMGVEVSRQPQHF
CDR3nt: TGTGCCAGTAGTATGGGGGTTGAGGTTTCCAGGCAGCCCCAGCATTTT

len: 8
j_gene: TRBJ1-1
abundance: NA
v_gene: TRBV20-1
d_gene: NA
CDR3aa: CSALGTFF
CDR3nt: TGCAGTGCTTTGGGTACTTTCTTT